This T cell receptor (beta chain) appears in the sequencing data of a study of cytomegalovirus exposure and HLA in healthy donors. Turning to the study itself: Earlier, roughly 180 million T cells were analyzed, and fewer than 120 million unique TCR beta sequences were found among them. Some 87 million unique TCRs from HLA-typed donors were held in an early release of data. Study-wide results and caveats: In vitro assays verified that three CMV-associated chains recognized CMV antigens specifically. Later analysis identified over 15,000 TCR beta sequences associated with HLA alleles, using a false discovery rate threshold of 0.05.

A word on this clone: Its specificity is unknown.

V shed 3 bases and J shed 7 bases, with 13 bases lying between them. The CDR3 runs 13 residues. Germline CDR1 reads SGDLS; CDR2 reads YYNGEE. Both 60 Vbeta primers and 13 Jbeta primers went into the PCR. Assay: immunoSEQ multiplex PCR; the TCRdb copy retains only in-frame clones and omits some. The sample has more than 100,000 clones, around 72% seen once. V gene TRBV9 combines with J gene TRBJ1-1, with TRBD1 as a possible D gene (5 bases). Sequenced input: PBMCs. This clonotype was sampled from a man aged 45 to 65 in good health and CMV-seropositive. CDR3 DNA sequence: TGTGCCAGCAGCGCTCAGTGGGGGGTTGAAGCTTTCTTT. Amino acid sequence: CASSAQWGVEAFF.